Presented here are 30 T cell receptor beta chains from one specimen sequenced in a study of PD-1 blockade in classical Hodgkin lymphoma. Produced via immunoSEQ multiplex PCR; TCRdb's table is partial and in-frame only. Of roughly 100,000 clones listed, around 88% are singletons. Exposure to brentuximab vedotin varied, and each patient had relapsed following autologous stem cell transplantation. Here the sequenced sample was peripheral blood mononuclear cells (PBMCs), taken before the second cycle of nivolumab. The receptors stem from a human donor with classical Hodgkin lymphoma.

V and J are TRBV7-2 and TRBJ1-2, with 10 bases that match TRBD1. This CDR3 spans 13 amino acids. The V gene's germline CDR1 is SGHTA and CDR2 FQGNSA. J gave up 5 bases and V 5 bases, and 2 bases lay outside the gene matches. The CDR3 protein is CASSKGQGYGYTF. The CDR3 DNA reads as TGTGCCAGCAGCAAGGGACAGGGGTATGGCTACACCTTC.

The genes are TRBV6-5 and TRBJ1-4, with TRBD1 as a possible D gene (5 bases). The CDR3 has 16 amino acids. Looked up from germline, CDR1 is MNHEY and CDR2 is SVGAGI. Trimming removed 4 bases at V and 8 bases at J, with 20 bases between. The CDR3: CASSLDYRREYEKLFF. The CDR3 coding sequence is TGTGCCAGCAGTTTAGATTACAGGCGGGAGTACGAAAAACTGTTTTTT.

The DNA for the CDR3 is TGCGCCAGGCCGAGAGGAGAGACCCAGTACTTC. Amino acid sequence: CARPRGETQYF. The V call is TRBV4-3, the J call TRBJ2-5; D gene uncertain. Germline CDR1 reads LGHNA; CDR2 reads YSLEER. There are 11 residues in the CDR3. V lost 9 bases and J 4 bases, leaving 9 bases between the germline ends.

In its sample, this clone was seen a few times. The chain employs TRBV28 and TRBJ1-2; D is ambiguous. This CDR3 contains 16 residues. Germline V gives CDR1 MDHEN, CDR2 SYDVKM. The V gene lost 5 bases and the J gene lost 0 bases, with 16 bases spanning the gap. The CDR3 here is CASSIPRPGANYGYTF. The CDR3 nucleotides read TGTGCCAGCAGTATTCCCCGTCCGGGAGCTAACTATGGCTACACCTTC.

This chain links TRBV28 with TRBJ2-3; TRBD2 aligns across 10 bases. This CDR3 is built from 18 residues. In germline, CDR1 is MDHEN, CDR2 SYDVKM. J gave up 5 bases and V 6 bases, and 17 bases lay outside the gene matches. CDR3 residues: CASRPPTSGFFRGDTQYF. CDR3 in DNA: TGTGCCAGCAGACCCCCGACTAGCGGGTTCTTTAGAGGAGATACGCAGTATTTT. The whole variable domain, remainder taken from reference TRBV28 and TRBJ2-3, is DVKVTQSSRYLVKRTGEKVFLECVQDMDHENMFWYRQDPGLGLRLIYFSYDVKMKEKGDIPEGYSVSREKKERFSLILESASTNQTSMYLCASRPPTSGFFRGDTQYFGPGTRLTVL.

V gene TRBV19 combines with J gene TRBJ1-6; D unresolved. The CDR3 loop spans 13 amino acids. Trimming removed 7 bases at V and 11 bases at J, with 15 bases between. Germline CDR1 reads LNHDA; CDR2 reads SQIVND (reference sequence). The CDR3 loop reads CASKEAQGTPLHF. DNA of the CDR3: TGTGCCAGTAAAGAGGCCCAAGGGACACCCCTCCACTTT.

The genes are TRBV18 and TRBJ1-1, with D tentatively TRBD1 (6 bases). Deletions cut 2 bases from V and 9 bases from J, with 16 bases between. This CDR3 has 14 residues. Germline CDR1 is KGHSH and CDR2 is LQKENI. The CDR3 here is CASSPYSKDSQAFF. In nucleotides, the CDR3 is TGTGCCAGCTCACCATATTCGAAGGACAGCCAAGCTTTCTTT.

With regard to this clone: One junction end disagrees with the germline gene, perhaps due to a read error. The chain carries TRBV30 and TRBJ1-4; weak D call: TRBD1 (6 bases). Germline V gene lookup returns CDR1 GTSNPN and CDR2 SVGIG (reference sequence). The CDR3 runs to 13 residues. The CDR3 protein is CAWAGVQTRKTVF. CDR3 DNA: TGTGCCTGGGCAGGGGTTCAAACGCGAAAAACTGTTTTT.

This clone was observed many times. This chain connects TRBV29-1 to TRBJ2-5, with 7 bases matching TRBD2. J gave up 2 bases and V 7 bases, and 10 bases lay outside the gene matches. Germline loops: CDR1 SQVTM, CDR2 ANQGSEA. The CDR3 consists of 14 residues. In nucleotides, the CDR3 is TGCAGCGCCCTGCCGGGACTAATACAAGAGACCCAGTACTTC. Translation: CSALPGLIQETQYF.

V and J are TRBV6-1 and TRBJ2-2; D not resolved. The CDR3 totals 13 residues. Germline CDR1 and CDR2: MNHNS and SASEGT. Trimming cost V 6 bases and J 0 bases, with 5 bases left between them. This chain's CDR3 is CASRGPNTGELFF. The CDR3 bases are TGTGCCAGCAGGGGTCCGAACACCGGGGAGCTGTTTTTT.

The chain recombines TRBV9 with TRBJ2-7, with 9 bases fitting TRBD1. This CDR3 contains 17 residues. V shed 4 bases, J shed 4 bases, and the junction held 15 bases outside the gene matches. CDR1 and CDR2 (germline): SGDLS, YYNGEE. In nucleotides, the CDR3 is TGTGCCAGCAGCCGTGCCTTGGGGACAGGGTTTCTATACGAGCAGTACTTC. As protein: CASSRALGTGFLYEQYF.

The gene calls are TRBV10-3 and TRBJ2-5; 10 positions agree with TRBD2. This CDR3 comprises 16 residues. Per the germline V gene, CDR1 is ENHRY and CDR2 is SYGVKD. Germline trimming cut 1 base from V and 0 bases from J; bases unmatched to any gene: 2. Here the CDR3 DNA reads TGTGCCATCAGTGAGTGGAGCGGGGGGGACCAAGAGACCCAGTACTTC. Translation gives CAISEWSGGDQETQYF.

The V and J genes are TRBV7-2 and TRBJ1-1; D is undetermined. The V gene lost 1 base and the J gene lost 11 bases, with 14 bases spanning the gap. Germline V gene sequence: CDR1 SGHTA, CDR2 FQGNSA. The CDR3 runs to 13 residues. In nucleotides, the CDR3 is TGTGCCAGCAGCTTAGATGAGTGGGTAGGGGCTTTCTTT. Its translation: CASSLDEWVGAFF.

The chain joins TRBV2 to TRBJ2-3; 8 bases map to TRBD2. This CDR3 has 16 amino acids. Germline V gene lookup returns CDR1 SNHLY and CDR2 FYNNEI. Germline trimming cut 5 bases from V and 0 bases from J; bases unmatched to any gene: 7. The CDR3, as DNA: TGTGCCAGCAGTCCCCGCGTAGCGGGGAGCACAGATACGCAGTATTTT. It translates to CASSPRVAGSTDTQYF.

This clone was counted a few times. V and J are TRBV6-5 and TRBJ1-1; possibly TRBD1 for D (5 bases). Germline V gives CDR1 MNHEY, CDR2 SVGAGI. CDR3 length: 14 residues. The ends were cut back, 6 bases at V and 0 bases at J, with 11 bases in the middle. The CDR3 DNA reads as TGTGCCAGCAGGTGGGGGACGGTGAACACTGAAGCTTTCTTT. Protein: CASRWGTVNTEAFF.

V gene TRBV7-9 combines with J gene TRBJ2-2; D ambiguous. The germline V and J ends were trimmed by 2 bases and 3 bases, with 7 bases remaining between them. Germline loops: CDR1 SEHNR, CDR2 FQNEAQ (reference sequence). The CDR3 covers 14 residues. The CDR3 DNA reads TGTGCCAGCAGCTTAAGACCAGACACCGGGGAGCTGTTTTTT. This encodes CASSLRPDTGELFF.

The V call is TRBV27, the J call TRBJ1-6; 11 nucleotides agree with TRBD1. CDR1 is MNHEY and CDR2 is SMNVEV in the germline V gene (reference sequence). The CDR3 has 16 amino acids. Trimming took 6 bases from V and 5 from J; bases not matched to a gene: 6. The CDR3 sequence is CASRGTGGFDNSPLHF. The CDR3 DNA follows: TGTGCCAGCAGGGGGACAGGGGGATTTGATAATTCACCCCTCCACTTT.

The V and J genes are TRBV5-6 and TRBJ2-1, with TRBD1 identical over 9 bases. Trimming took 5 bases from V and 1 from J; bases not matched to a gene: 1. The germline gives CDR1 SGHDT, CDR2 YYEEEE. The CDR3 has 14 amino acids. CDR3 coding DNA: TGTGCCAGCAGAGGGACAGGGTCCTACAATGAGCAGTTCTTC. Protein sequence: CASRGTGSYNEQFF. Together with reference TRBV5-6 and TRBJ2-1, the CDR3 gives the full variable domain: DAGVTQSPTHLIKTRGQQVTLRCSPKSGHDTVSWYQQALGQGPQFIFQYYEEEERQRGNFPDRFSGHQFPNYSSELNVNALLLGDSALYLCASRGTGSYNEQFFGPGTRLTVL.

In this sample, this clone is medium-sized. DNA for the CDR3: TGTGCCAGCAGCGTAGCGGGGGGGACCGAGCAGTACTTC. This translates into CASSVAGGTEQYF. The V gene is TRBV9, the J gene TRBJ2-7, with 8 bases fitting TRBD2. Germline-derived CDR1 and CDR2 are SGDLS and YYNGEE. This CDR3 contains 13 residues. V gave up 0 bases and J gave up 6 bases; unmatched junction bases: 2.

The chain employs TRBV18 and TRBJ1-1; tentative D call: TRBD1 (6 bases). Germline CDR1 is KGHSH and CDR2 is LQKENI. This CDR3 comprises 14 residues. V was clipped by 0 bases and J by 7 bases, with 12 bases between them. CDR3: CASSPPSRGYEAFF. The CDR3 region has the DNA TGTGCCAGCTCACCACCAAGCAGGGGATATGAAGCTTTCTTT.

This chain joins TRBV11-1 and TRBJ2-1; D might be TRBD2 (5 bases). The CDR3 has 18 amino acids. V was shortened by 7 bases and J by 0 bases, with 22 bases between the two germline ends. Per the germline V gene, CDR1 is SGHAT and CDR2 is FQDESV (reference sequence). As DNA, the CDR3 is TGTGCCAGCACACTAGTCGGGATTCCTCCCAGCTCCTACAATGAGCAGTTCTTC. Encoded protein: CASTLVGIPPSSYNEQFF.

V and J are TRBV10-1 and TRBJ2-3; 8 nucleotides line up with TRBD2. Trimming at V came to 0 bases and at J to 0 bases, leaving 8 bases not matched to a gene. The CDR3 sequence is 18 residues long. Germline assignment: CDR1 WNHNN and CDR2 SYGVQD (reference sequence). CDR3 sequence reads: CASSESNRASGSTDTQYF. As DNA, the CDR3 is TGCGCCAGCAGTGAGTCGAACCGGGCTAGCGGGAGCACAGATACGCAGTATTTT.

V is TRBV6-1 and J is TRBJ1-6; TRBD1 aligns across 7 bases. Trimming removed 11 bases from V and 1 base from J; junction bases left unmatched: 5. This CDR3 spans 14 amino acids. CDR1 and CDR2 from the germline V gene are MNHNS and SASEGT. This CDR3 is CAGGQRSYNSPLHF. CDR3 bases: TGTGCCGGGGGACAGAGGTCCTATAATTCACCCCTCCACTTT.

In nucleotides, the CDR3 is TGTGCCAGCAGCACAGGGACAGGGGGAGACGACGAACTCCACTTT. Amino acid sequence: CASSTGTGGDDELHF. This chain uses TRBV7-9 with TRBJ1-6; 11 bases map to TRBD1. The CDR3 totals 15 residues. Germline V gives CDR1 SEHNR, CDR2 FQNEAQ (reference sequence). V shed 5 bases, J shed 16 bases, and the junction held 13 bases outside the gene matches.

J is TRBJ1-2 and V is TRBV5-6; D unresolved. Germline V gene lookup returns CDR1 SGHDT and CDR2 YYEEEE. The CDR3 length is 12 residues. The V gene lost 1 base and the J gene lost 8 bases, with 9 bases spanning the gap. DNA for the CDR3: TGTGCCAGCAGCTTGTTCCAAAGCGGCTACACCTTC. Its translation is CASSLFQSGYTF.

CDR3 protein: CASSLVETWTIGGGNEKLFF. Written as DNA, the CDR3 is TGCGCCAGCAGCTTGGTCGAAACATGGACAATCGGAGGGGGGAATGAAAAACTGTTTTTT. The gene calls are TRBV5-1 and TRBJ1-4; possibly TRBD1 for D (6 bases). The germline V and J ends were trimmed by 0 bases and 5 bases, with 26 bases remaining between them. This CDR3 has 20 amino acids. Germline V lookup: CDR1 SGHRS, CDR2 YFSETQ. Together with reference TRBV5-1 and TRBJ1-4, the CDR3 gives the full variable domain: KAGVTQTPRYLIKTRGQQVTLSCSPISGHRSVSWYQQTPGQGLQFLFEYFSETQRNKGNFPGRFSGRQFSNSRSEMNVSTLELGDSALYLCASSLVETWTIGGGNEKLFFGSGTQLSVL.

V usage is TRBV30 and J usage is TRBJ1-3; D perhaps matches TRBD1 (6 bases). The V end was cut by 5 bases, the J end by 0 bases, with 14 bases between. The CDR3 extends over 15 amino acids. Looked up from germline, CDR1 is GTSNPN and CDR2 is SVGIG (reference sequence). The CDR3 bases are TGTGCCTGGTCAGGGGCACGTTACTCTGGAAACACCATATATTTT. It encodes CAWSGARYSGNTIYF.

The chain is built from TRBV30 and TRBJ1-5; D not resolved. CDR1 is GTSNPN, CDR2 SVGIG, per germline (reference sequence). This CDR3 comprises 12 residues. V lost 2 bases and J lost 12, with 14 bases in between. CDR3 sequence (DNA): TGTGCCTGGAGTATCAGTGGGGTAAACCAGCATTTT. This encodes CAWSISGVNQHF. The complete variable domain, with remaining parts taken from reference TRBV30 and TRBJ1-5, reads SQTIHQWPATLVQPVGSPLSLECTVEGTSNPNLYWYRQAAGRGLQLLFYSVGIGQISSEVPQNLSASRPQDRQFILSSKKLLLSDSGFYLCAWSISGVNQHFGDGTRLSIL.

J is TRBJ2-7 and V is TRBV9; D unclear. The germline V and J ends were trimmed by 5 bases and 7 bases, with 16 bases remaining between them. This CDR3 has 13 residues. The germline CDR1 and CDR2 sequences are SGDLS and YYNGEE. The CDR3 nucleotides are TGTGCCAGCAGTTCCGGCCCCTTAGGGGAGCAGTACTTC. Its protein is CASSSGPLGEQYF.

The CDR3 reads CASSSTGWEGTDTQYF. The CDR3 DNA is TGTGCCAGCAGCTCTACAGGGTGGGAGGGCACAGATACGCAGTATTTT. V gene TRBV13 combines with J gene TRBJ2-3, with D perhaps being TRBD1 or TRBD2 (6 bases each). CDR1 and CDR2 from the germline V gene are PRHDT and FYEKMQ (reference sequence). Trimming removed 4 bases from V and 1 base from J, with 15 bases in between. This CDR3 has 16 amino acids.